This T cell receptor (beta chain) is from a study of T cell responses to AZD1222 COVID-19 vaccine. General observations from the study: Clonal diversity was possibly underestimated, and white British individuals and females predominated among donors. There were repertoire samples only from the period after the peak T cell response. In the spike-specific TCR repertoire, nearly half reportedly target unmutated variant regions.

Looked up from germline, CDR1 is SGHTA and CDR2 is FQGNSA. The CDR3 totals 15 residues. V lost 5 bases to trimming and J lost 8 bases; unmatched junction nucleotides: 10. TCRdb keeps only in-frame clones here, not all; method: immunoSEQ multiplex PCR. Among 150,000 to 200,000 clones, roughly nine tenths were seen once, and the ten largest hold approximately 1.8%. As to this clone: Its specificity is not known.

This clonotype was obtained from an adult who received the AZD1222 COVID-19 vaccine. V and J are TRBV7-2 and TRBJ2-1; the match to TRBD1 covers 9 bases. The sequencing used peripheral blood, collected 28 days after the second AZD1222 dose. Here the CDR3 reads CASSPRGGTGYEQFF. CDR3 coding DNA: TGTGCCAGCAGCCCAAGGGGGGGGACAGGGTATGAGCAGTTCTTC.